This T cell receptor beta chain was captured by sequencing in a study of blood T cells in healthy people across ages. Then a second PCR, running roughly 7 to 12 cycles, was carried out with a sample-barcoded 5' primer and a J-beta primer mix. One entry per CDR3 protein results from TCRdb running MiXCR on the 5' RACE reads. The data hold some 1.7 million distinct CDR3 sequences, with roughly 27% observed a single time. This CDR3 contains 13 residues. Between the trimmed V and J ends, which lost 5 bases and 6 bases, there was a span of 13 bases. The germline gives CDR1 DFQATT, CDR2 SNEGSKA (reference sequence).

Sequencing input: blood. V and J are TRBV20-1 and TRBJ2-2; the D gene is possibly TRBD2 (7 bases). This TCR was sampled from a young woman in good health. CDR3: CSASGGPAGELFF. DNA for the CDR3: TGCAGTGCTTCCGGGGGGCCAGCCGGGGAGCTGTTTTTT.